The rows below give T cell receptor beta chains drawn from one sample of a study of cytomegalovirus exposure and HLA in healthy donors. Assay: immunoSEQ multiplex PCR; the TCRdb copy retains only in-frame clones and omits some. The table shows more than 150,000 clones, with 88% occurring only once. Sequencing was done on a sample of PBMCs. These receptor sequences come from a man aged 18-30 years in good health and CMV-seronegative. CDR3s include the opening cysteine and the closing phenylalanine or tryptophan. A D gene is named only where the DNA matches it firmly. Size tells how often a clone was seen (once, few, many) or the class of an expanded clone, and some rows leave it out.

clone_size d_call j_call v_call cdr3_nt cdr3_aa
- TRBD2 TRBJ2-7 TRBV6-5 TGTGCCAGCAGTTCGTCGACTAGCGTCGAGCAGTACTTC CASSSSTSVEQYF
- TRBD1 TRBJ2-3 TRBV11-3 TGTGCCAGCAGCTTATCGGACAGGGACTCAGATACGCAGTATTTT CASSLSDRDSDTQYF
- TRBD2 TRBJ2-1 TRBV10-3 TGTGCCATCAGTGAGGGCGGCGGGGGGGCCAATGAGCAGTTCTTC CAISEGGGGANEQFF
- TRBD2 TRBJ2-3 TRBV9 TGTGCCAGCAGCGCCGCTATAGCGGGGGGGGAAGATACGCAGTATTTT CASSAAIAGGEDTQYF
- TRBD2 TRBJ2-7 TRBV10-1 TGCGCCAGCAGTGAGGGTAGGCTAGCGGGAGAGGGCATCGAGCAGTACTTC CASSEGRLAGEGIEQYF
once - TRBJ2-5 TRBV6-6 TGTGCCAGCAGTTACCCGACACGCCGGCGGGATGAGACCCAGTACTTC CASSYPTRRRDETQYF
few - TRBJ1-2 TRBV7-9 TGTGCCAGCGCCGAGCCACACACCTTC CASAEPHTF
- TRBD2 TRBJ2-1 TRBV5-1 TGCGCCAGCAGCTTTCCATTAGCGGGGGATGCCAATGAGCAGTTCTTC CASSFPLAGDANEQFF
- - TRBJ2-3 TRBV7-2 TGTGCCAGCAGCTTGTTACTCCTATACACAGATACGCAGTATTTT CASSLLLLYTDTQYF
- TRBD2 TRBJ2-1 TRBV9 TGTGCCAGCAGCGTAGTTGTCCTAGCGGGAGGGGGGGAGCAGTTCTTC CASSVVVLAGGGEQFF
- TRBD1 TRBJ1-2 TRBV27 TGTGCCAGCAGTTTACGGGGACAGGCCCTAAGGCTAGGTGGCTACACCTTC CASSLRGQALRLGGYTF
- TRBD2 TRBJ2-3 TRBV10-2 TGCGCCAGCAGTGGACTAGCGGGGGGCGCAGGTACAGATACGCAGTATTTT CASSGLAGGAGTDTQYF
- TRBD1 TRBJ2-3 TRBV6-1 TGTGCCACCTCAGGGGGCGCAGGCACAGATACGCAGTATTTT CATSGGAGTDTQYF
- TRBD2 TRBJ2-7 TRBV7-2 TGTGCCAGCAGCTTAATAGCGGGCAGCTACGAGCAGTACTTC CASSLIAGSYEQYF
- - TRBJ2-2 TRBV28 TGTGCCAGCAGTCCCGTGGAGCCCGGGGAGCTGTTTTTT CASSPVEPGELFF
- TRBD1 TRBJ2-7 TRBV19 TGTGCCAGTTCCCCGGGACAGGGTGGTTACGAGCAGTACTTC CASSPGQGGYEQYF
- - TRBJ1-2 TRBV11-3 TGTGCCAGTATGCCGTGGGGAGGGCAGGTTGGTTGGAACGACACCTTC CASMPWGGQVGWNDTF
- - TRBJ2-3 TRBV4-2 TGTGCCAGCAGCCAAGAGGGGTTGGCGGGCGGGGCCACAGATACGCAGTATTTT CASSQEGLAGGATDTQYF
- - TRBJ1-4 TRBV2 TGTGCCATCTCCGGAGCAGCAACTAATGAAAAACTGTTTTTT CAISGAATNEKLFF
- - TRBJ2-6 TRBV18 TGTGCCAGCTCGTCCGTTTATGGCTCCTCTGGGGCCAACGTCCTGACTTTC CASSSVYGSSGANVLTF
- - TRBJ2-6 TRBV30 TGTGCCTGGAGGTGGAGTCGCTCTGGGGCCAACGTCCTGACTTTC CAWRWSRSGANVLTF
- TRBD1 TRBJ2-1 TRBV6-1 TGTGCCAGCAGTGAGCAGGGGGACCTTTCCTACAATGAGCAGTTCTTC CASSEQGDLSYNEQFF
- - TRBJ1-5 TRBV28 TGTGCCAGCCGGCCGGGGAGGGCCCGTAATCAGCCCCAGCATTTT CASRPGRARNQPQHF
once TRBD1 TRBJ1-3 TRBV11-2 TGTGCCAGCAGCTCAACAGGGGCTGGAAACACCATATATTTT CASSSTGAGNTIYF
- TRBD1 TRBJ2-3 TRBV5-1 TGCGCCAGCAGCTGGGACAGGGGTGATACGCAGTATTTT CASSWDRGDTQYF